This TCR beta chain was obtained from a study of T cell repertoires in cytomegalovirus infection. For the study at large: Shared public TCR beta signatures pointed to both CMV infection and a matching HLA type. Study-wide findings and caveats: Predominance within the ex vivo response was attributable to HLA-C-restricted CMV-specific TCR beta clonotypes.

This clonotype occurred many times. Its antigen is not identified. Germline-derived CDR1 and CDR2 are SEHNR and FQNEAQ (reference sequence). The CDR3 contains 17 residues. Trimming stripped 5 bases from V and 6 bases from J, with 25 bases between. TCRdb redid the calling of the reads with MiXCR, one entry per CDR3 protein. The table has some 160,000 distinct CDR3 sequences, more than 15% seen once; the top ten hold around 20%. The sequence came from a human donor in good health (CMV status not recorded). Some clones in this sample may be carry-over from other donors' samples. The specimen sequenced was CD8+ T cells from PBMCs. The chain links TRBV7-9 to TRBJ1-1; D perhaps matches TRBD1 (6 bases). The CDR3 sequence is CASSQSPGTKKVPEAFF. The CDR3 DNA sequence: TGTGCCAGCAGCCAAAGTCCCGGGACAAAAAAGGTACCTGAAGCTTTCTTT.